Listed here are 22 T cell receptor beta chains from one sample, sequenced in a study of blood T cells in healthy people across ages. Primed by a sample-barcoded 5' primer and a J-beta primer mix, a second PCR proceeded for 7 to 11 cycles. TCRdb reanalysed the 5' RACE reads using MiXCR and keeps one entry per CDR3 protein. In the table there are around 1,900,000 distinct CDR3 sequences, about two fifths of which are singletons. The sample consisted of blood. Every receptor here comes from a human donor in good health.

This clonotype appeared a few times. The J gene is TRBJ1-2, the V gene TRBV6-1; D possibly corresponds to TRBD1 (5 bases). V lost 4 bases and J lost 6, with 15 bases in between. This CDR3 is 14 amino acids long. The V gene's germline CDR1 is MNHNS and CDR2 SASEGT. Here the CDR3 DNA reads TGTGCCAGCAGTGTAGGGGAAGGGCCGAATGGCTACACCTTC. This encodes CASSVGEGPNGYTF.

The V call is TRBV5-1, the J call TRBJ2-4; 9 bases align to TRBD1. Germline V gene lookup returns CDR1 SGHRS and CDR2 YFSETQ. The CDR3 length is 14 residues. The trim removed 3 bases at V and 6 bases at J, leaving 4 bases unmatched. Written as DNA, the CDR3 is TGCGCCAGCAGCTGGGAGGGACAGGGAAACATTCAGTACTTC. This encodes CASSWEGQGNIQYF.

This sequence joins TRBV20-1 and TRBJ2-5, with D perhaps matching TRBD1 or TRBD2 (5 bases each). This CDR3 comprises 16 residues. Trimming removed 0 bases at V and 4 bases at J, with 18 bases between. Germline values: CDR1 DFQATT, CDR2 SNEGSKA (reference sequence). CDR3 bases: TGCAGTGCTAGAGATCAGGAGGTCGTCCAGGGAGAGACCCAGTACTTC. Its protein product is CSARDQEVVQGETQYF.

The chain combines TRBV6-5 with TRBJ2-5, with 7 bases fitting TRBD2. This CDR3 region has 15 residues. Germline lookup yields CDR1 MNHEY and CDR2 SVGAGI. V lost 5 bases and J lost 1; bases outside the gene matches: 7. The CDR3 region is CASSRWTRGQETQYF. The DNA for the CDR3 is TGTGCCAGCAGTCGTTGGACTAGGGGCCAAGAGACCCAGTACTTC.

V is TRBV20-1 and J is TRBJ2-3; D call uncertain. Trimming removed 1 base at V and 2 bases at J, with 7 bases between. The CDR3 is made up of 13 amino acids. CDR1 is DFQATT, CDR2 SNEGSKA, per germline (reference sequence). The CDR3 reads CSARGQNTDTQYF. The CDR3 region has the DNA TGCAGTGCTAGAGGTCAAAACACAGATACGCAGTATTTT.

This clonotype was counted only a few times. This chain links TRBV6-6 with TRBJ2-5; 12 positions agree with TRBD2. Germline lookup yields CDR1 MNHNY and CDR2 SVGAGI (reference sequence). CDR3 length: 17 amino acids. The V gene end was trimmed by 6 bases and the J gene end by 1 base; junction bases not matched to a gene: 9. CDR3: CASRAGTSGPIQETQYF. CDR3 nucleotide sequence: TGTGCCAGCAGAGCCGGGACTAGCGGGCCGATCCAAGAGACCCAGTACTTC.

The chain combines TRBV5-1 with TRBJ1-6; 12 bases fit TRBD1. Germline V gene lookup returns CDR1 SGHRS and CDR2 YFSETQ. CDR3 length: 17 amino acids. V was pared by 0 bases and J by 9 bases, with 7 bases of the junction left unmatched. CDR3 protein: CASSLEGQGAIFSPLHF. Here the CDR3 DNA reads TGCGCCAGCAGCTTGGAGGGACAGGGGGCTATCTTTTCACCCCTCCACTTT. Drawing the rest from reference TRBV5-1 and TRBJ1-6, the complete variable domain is KAGVTQTPRYLIKTRGQQVTLSCSPISGHRSVSWYQQTPGQGLQFLFEYFSETQRNKGNFPGRFSGRQFSNSRSEMNVSTLELGDSALYLCASSLEGQGAIFSPLHFGNGTRLTVT.

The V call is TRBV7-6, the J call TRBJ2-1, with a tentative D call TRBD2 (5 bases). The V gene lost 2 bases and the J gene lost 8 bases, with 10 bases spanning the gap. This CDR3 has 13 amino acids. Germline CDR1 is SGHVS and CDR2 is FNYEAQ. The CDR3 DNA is TGTGCCAGCAGCTTAAACCCGAGGGATGAGCAGTTCTTC. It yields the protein CASSLNPRDEQFF.

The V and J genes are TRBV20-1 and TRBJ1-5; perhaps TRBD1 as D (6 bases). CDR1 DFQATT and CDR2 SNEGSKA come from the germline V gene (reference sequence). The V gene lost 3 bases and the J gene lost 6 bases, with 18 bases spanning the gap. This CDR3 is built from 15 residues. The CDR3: CSARKTQGRGQPQHF. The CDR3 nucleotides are TGCAGTGCTAGGAAGACACAGGGTCGGGGTCAGCCCCAGCATTTT.

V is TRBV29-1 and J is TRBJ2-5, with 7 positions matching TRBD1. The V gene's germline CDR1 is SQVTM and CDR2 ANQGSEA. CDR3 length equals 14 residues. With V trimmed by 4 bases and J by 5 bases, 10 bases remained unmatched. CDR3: CSVGRDSPLETQYF. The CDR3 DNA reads TGCAGCGTTGGAAGGGACAGCCCTTTGGAGACCCAGTACTTC.

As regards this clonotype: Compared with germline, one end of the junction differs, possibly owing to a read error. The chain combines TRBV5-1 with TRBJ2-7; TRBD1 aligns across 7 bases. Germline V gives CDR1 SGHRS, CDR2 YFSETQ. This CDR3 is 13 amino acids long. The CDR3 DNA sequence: TGCACCAGCAGCCTGGGACAGACCTACGAGCAGTACTTC. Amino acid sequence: CTSSLGQTYEQYF.

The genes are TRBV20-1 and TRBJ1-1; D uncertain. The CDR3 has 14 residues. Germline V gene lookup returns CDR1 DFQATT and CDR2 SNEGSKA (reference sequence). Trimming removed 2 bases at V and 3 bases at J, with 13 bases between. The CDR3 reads CSARREGWDTEAFF. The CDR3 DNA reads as TGCAGTGCTAGACGGGAGGGTTGGGACACTGAAGCTTTCTTT.

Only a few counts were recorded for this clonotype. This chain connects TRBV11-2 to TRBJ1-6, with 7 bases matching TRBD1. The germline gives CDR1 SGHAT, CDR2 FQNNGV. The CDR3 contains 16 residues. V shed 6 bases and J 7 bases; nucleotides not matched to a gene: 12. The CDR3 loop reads CASSSTGDLDNSPLHF. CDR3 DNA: TGTGCCAGCAGTTCTACAGGGGATTTGGACAATTCACCCCTCCACTTT. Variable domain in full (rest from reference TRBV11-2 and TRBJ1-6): EAGVAQSPRYKIIEKRQSVAFWCNPISGHATLYWYQQILGQGPKLLIQFQNNGVVDDSQLPKDRFSAERLKGVDSTLKIQPAKLEDSAVYLCASSSTGDLDNSPLHFGNGTRLTVT.

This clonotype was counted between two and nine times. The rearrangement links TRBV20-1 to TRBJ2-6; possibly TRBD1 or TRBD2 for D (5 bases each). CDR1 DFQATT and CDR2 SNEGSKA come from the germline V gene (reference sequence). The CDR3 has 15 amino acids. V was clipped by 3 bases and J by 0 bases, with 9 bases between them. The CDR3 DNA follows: TGCAGTGCTAGGGGACCGAACTCTGGGGCCAACGTCCTGACTTTC. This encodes CSARGPNSGANVLTF.

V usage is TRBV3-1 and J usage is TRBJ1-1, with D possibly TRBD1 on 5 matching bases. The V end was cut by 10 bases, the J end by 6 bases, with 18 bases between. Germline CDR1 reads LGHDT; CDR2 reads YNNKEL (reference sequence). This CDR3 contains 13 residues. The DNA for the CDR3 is TGTGCCACGAACAGGCTTGGTAGTCCTGAAGCTTTCTTT. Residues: CATNRLGSPEAFF. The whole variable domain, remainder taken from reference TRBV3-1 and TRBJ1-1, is DTAVSQTPKYLVTQMGNDKSIKCEQNLGHDTMYWYKQDSKKFLKIMFSYNNKELIINETVPNRFSPKSPDKAHLNLHINSLELGDSAVYFCATNRLGSPEAFFGQGTRLTVV.

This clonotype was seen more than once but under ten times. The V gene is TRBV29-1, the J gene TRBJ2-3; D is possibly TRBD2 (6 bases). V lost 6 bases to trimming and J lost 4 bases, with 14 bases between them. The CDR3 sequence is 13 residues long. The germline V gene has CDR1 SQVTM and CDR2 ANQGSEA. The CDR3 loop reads CSVATRLADTQYF. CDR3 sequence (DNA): TGCAGCGTCGCGACTAGGTTGGCAGATACGCAGTATTTT.

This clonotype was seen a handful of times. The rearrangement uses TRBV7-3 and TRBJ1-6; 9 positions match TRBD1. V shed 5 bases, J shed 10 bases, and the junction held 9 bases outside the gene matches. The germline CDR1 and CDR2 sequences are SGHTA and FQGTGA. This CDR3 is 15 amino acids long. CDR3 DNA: TGTGCCAGCAGCCCAAGGACAGGGGCAGGATCACCCCTCCACTTT. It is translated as CASSPRTGAGSPLHF.

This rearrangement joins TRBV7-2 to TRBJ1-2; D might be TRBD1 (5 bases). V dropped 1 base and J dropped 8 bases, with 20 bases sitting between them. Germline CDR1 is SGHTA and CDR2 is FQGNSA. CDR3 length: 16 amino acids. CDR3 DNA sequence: TGTGCCAGCAGCTTAGTACGCGGAGGGGCAGAATGGGGCTACACCTTC. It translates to CASSLVRGGAEWGYTF.

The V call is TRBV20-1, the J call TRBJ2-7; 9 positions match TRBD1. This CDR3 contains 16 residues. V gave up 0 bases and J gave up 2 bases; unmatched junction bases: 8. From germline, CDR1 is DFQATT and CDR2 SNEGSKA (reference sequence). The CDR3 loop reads CSARDWETGGPYEQYF. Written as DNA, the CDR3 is TGCAGTGCTAGAGATTGGGAGACAGGGGGACCCTACGAGCAGTACTTC.

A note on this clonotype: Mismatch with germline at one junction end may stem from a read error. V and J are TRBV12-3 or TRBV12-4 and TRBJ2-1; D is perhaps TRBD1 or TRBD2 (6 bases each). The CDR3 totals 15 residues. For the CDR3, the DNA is TGTGCCAGCAGGGAGTGGGGGGCAAGGGACAATGAGCGGTTCTTC. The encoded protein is CASREWGARDNERFF.

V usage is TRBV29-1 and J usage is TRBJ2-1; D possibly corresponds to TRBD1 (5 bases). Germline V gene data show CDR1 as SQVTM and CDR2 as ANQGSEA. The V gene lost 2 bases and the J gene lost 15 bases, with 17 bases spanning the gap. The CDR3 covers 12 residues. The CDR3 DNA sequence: TGCAGCGTTGAACCGGACGCAAAAAGGGGGTTCTTC. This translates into CSVEPDAKRGFF.

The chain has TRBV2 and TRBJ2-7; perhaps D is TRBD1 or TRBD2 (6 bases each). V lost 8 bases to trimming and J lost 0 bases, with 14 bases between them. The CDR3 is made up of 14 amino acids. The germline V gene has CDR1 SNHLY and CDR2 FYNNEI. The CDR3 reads CASAGQPSSYEQYF. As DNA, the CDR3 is TGTGCCAGCGCGGGACAACCAAGCTCCTACGAGCAGTACTTC.